This TCR beta chain stems from a study of T cell responses to AZD1222 COVID-19 vaccine. Pooled in the analysis were second doses at about 4 or about 12 weeks. Turning to this clone: Antigen specificity is unknown.

Method: immunoSEQ multiplex PCR; TCRdb's copy keeps in-frame clones and lacks some. There are over 120,000 clones in the sample; around nine tenths occur only once, and roughly 1.8% lies in the top ten. V was shortened by 0 bases and J by 1 base, with 6 bases between the two germline ends. The CDR3 extends over 14 amino acids. The germline V gene has CDR1 LGHNA and CDR2 YSLEER. Study findings and constraints: The repertoires were collected only after the peak T cell response. Females made up more of the donors, who were largely white British, and clonal diversity may have come out too low. The study found vaccine-associated CD4 TCRs spanning spike, dominant at 160-218 and 743-854.

The genes are TRBV4-3 and TRBJ1-1; no reliable D call. The starting material was peripheral blood, obtained 28 days after the second AZD1222 dose. The receptor's source is an adult who received the AZD1222 COVID-19 vaccine. DNA of the CDR3: TGCGCCAGCAGCCAAGATAATGAGAACACTGAAGCTTTCTTT. As protein: CASSQDNENTEAFF.